This TCR beta chain was retrieved from a study of cytomegalovirus exposure and HLA in healthy donors. Overall study results and limits: The authors later found TCR association rates varying by HLA locus, with DRB1 most and HLA-C fewest. The productive fraction for most TCR beta V segments was about 90% or about 30% in an earlier analysis. Presence/absence results assume similar sequencing depth per donor, which may not hold.

The CDR3 is made up of 15 amino acids. Trimming at V came to 3 bases and at J to 2 bases, leaving 5 bases not matched to a gene. The V gene's germline CDR1 is MRHNA and CDR2 SNTAGT. PCR used 60 Vbeta primers and 13 Jbeta primers. Only in-frame clones appear in the TCRdb table, and some are missing; sequencing was by immunoSEQ multiplex PCR. The sample shows roughly 130,000 clones, around three quarters of them seen only once. Healthy donors of bone marrow made up the group. This clone was detected only once. Its antigen is undetermined. The chain carries TRBV6-4 and TRBJ2-3; TRBD2 matches at 7 bases. The TCR sequence derives from a woman aged 45-60 years in good health and CMV-seronegative. Sequencing was carried out using PBMCs. The CDR3 spells CASSESGGTTDTQYF. As DNA, the CDR3 is TGTGCCAGCAGTGAATCGGGAGGAACCACAGATACGCAGTATTTT.